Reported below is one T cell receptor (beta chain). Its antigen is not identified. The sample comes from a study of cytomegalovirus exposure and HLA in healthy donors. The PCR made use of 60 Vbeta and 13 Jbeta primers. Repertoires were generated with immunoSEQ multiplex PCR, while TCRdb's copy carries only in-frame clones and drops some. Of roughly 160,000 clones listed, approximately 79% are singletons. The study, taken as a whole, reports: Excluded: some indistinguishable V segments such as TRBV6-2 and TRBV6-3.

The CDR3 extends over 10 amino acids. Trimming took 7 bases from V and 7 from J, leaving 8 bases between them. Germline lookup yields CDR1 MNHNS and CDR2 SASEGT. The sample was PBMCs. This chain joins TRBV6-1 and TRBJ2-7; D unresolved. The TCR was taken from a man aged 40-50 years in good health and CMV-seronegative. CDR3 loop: CASNHWEQYF. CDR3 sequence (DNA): TGTGCCAGCAACCACTGGGAGCAGTACTTC.